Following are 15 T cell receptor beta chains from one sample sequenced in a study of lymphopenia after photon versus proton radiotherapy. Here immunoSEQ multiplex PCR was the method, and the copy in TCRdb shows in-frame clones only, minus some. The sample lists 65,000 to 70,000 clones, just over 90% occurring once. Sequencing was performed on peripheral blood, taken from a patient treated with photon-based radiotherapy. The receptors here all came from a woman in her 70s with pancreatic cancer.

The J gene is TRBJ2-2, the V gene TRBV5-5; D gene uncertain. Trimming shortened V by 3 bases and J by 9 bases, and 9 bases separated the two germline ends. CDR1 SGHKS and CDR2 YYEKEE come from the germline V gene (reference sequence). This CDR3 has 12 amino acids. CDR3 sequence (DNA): TGTGCCAGCAGCTCCAAGGATTGGGAGCTGTTTTTT. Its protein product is CASSSKDWELFF.

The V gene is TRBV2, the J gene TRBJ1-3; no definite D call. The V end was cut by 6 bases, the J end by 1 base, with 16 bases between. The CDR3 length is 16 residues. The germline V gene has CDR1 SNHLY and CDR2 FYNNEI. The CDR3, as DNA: TGTGCCAGCAGATTTGAGGGCGGTTTATCTGGAAACACCATATATTTT. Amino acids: CASRFEGGLSGNTIYF.

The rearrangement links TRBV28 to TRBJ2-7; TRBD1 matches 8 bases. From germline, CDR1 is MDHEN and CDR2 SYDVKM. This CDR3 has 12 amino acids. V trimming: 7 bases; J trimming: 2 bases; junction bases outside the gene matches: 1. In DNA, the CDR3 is TGTGCCAGCAACAGGGGGGCCTACGAGCAGTACTTC. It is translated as CASNRGAYEQYF.

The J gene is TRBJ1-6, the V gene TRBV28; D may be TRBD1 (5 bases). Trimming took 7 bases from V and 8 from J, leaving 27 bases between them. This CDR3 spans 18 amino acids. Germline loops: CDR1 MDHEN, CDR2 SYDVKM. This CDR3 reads CASTQDKGTLKRYSPLHF. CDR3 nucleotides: TGTGCCAGCACCCAGGACAAAGGGACCCTTAAAAGATATTCACCCCTCCACTTT.

The CDR3 DNA sequence: TGTGCCAGCTCACCACAGGGGACCGCGTACACTGAAGCTTTCTTT. It codes for CASSPQGTAYTEAFF. The rearrangement uses TRBV18 and TRBJ1-1; weak D call: TRBD1 (5 bases). Germline values: CDR1 KGHSH, CDR2 LQKENI. Trimming pared 1 base from V and 3 bases from J, leaving 12 bases between. This CDR3 has 15 residues.

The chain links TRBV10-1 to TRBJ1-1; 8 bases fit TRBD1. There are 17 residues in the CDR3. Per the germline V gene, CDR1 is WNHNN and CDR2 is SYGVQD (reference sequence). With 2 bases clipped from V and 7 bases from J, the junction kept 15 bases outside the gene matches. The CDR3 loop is CASSELFCRGRFNEAFF. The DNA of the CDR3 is TGCGCCAGCAGTGAGCTCTTTTGCAGGGGGCGATTTAATGAAGCTTTCTTT.

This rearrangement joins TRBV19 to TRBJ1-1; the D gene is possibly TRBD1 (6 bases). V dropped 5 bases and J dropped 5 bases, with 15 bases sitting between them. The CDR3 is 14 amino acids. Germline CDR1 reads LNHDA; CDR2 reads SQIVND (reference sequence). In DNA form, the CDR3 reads TGTGCCAGTAGTCCCCGGGCAGGGGCTACTGAAGCTTTCTTT. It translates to CASSPRAGATEAFF.

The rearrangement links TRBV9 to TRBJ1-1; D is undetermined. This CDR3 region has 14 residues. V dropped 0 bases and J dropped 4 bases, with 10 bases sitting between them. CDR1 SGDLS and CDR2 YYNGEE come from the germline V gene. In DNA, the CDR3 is TGTGCCAGCAGCGTAGGCCTTGGATCCACTGAAGCTTTCTTT. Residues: CASSVGLGSTEAFF. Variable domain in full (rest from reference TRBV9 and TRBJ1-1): DSGVTQTPKHLITATGQRVTLRCSPRSGDLSVYWYQQSLDQGLQFLIQYYNGEERAKGNILERFSAQQFPDLHSELNLSSLELGDSALYFCASSVGLGSTEAFFGQGTRLTVV.

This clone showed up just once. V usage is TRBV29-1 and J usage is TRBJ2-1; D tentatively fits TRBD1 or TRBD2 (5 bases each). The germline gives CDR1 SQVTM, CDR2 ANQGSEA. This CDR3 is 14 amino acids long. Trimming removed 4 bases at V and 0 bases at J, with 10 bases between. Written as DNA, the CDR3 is TGCAGCGTTGGAGGGGCCGTCTCCTACAATGAGCAGTTCTTC. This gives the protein CSVGGAVSYNEQFF.

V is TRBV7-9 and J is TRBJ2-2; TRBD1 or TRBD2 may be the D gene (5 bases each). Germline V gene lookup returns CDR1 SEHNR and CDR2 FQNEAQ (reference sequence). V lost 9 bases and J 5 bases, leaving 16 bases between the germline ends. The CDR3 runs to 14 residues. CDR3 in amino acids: CAREPGRITGELFF. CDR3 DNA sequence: TGTGCCAGAGAACCGGGACGGATAACCGGGGAGCTGTTTTTT.

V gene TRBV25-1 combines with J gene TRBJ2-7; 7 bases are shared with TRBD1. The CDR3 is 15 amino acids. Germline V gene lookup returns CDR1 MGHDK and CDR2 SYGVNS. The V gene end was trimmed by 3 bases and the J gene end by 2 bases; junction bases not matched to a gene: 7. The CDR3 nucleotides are TGTGCCAGCAGTGACGTCGGGCAGGGGGCCTACGAGCAGTACTTC. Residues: CASSDVGQGAYEQYF.

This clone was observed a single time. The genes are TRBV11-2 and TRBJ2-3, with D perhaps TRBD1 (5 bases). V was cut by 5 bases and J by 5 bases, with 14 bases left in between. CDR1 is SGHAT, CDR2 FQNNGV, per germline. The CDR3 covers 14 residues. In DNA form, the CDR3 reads TGTGCCAGCAGCGCTCGGAAGGGGATAGATACGCAGTATTTT. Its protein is CASSARKGIDTQYF.

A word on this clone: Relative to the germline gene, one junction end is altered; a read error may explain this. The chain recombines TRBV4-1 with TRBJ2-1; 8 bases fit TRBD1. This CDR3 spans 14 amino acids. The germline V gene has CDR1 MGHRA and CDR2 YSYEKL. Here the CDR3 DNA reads TGCGCCAGCAGCCAAGTCGGGACTGGCCACAGGGGGGTCTTC. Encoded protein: CASSQVGTGHRGVF.

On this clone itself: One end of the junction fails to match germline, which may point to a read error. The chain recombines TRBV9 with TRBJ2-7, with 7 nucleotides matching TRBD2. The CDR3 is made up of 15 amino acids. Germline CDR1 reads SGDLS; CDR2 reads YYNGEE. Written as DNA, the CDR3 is TGTGCCGGCAGCCCAACCGGGGGACTAACCTACGAGCAGTACTTC. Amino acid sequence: CAGSPTGGLTYEQYF.

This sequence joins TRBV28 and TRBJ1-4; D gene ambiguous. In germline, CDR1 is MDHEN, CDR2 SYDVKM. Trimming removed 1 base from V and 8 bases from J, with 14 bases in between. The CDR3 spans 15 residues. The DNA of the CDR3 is TGTGCCAGCAGTTTATCCTCGGGGTTAGGGGAAAAACTGTTTTTT. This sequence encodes CASSLSSGLGEKLFF.